These 13 T cell receptor beta chains share one sample of origin, sequenced in a study of OX40 agonist ivuxolimab in advanced cancers. Measured with immunoSEQ multiplex PCR; TCRdb has only the in-frame clones, and not every one. The table lists around 70,000 clones, about 88% of them singletons. Specimen: CD4+ or CD8+ T cells sorted from blood, collected in a trial of the OX40 agonist ivuxolimab. The receptors shown here come from an adult with an advanced solid tumor such as melanoma, head and neck, liver or kidney cancer.

This clone showed up just once. This chain joins TRBV5-8 and TRBJ1-5; D gene unclear. V lost 4 bases, J lost 3 bases, and 2 bases lay in between. This CDR3 has 11 residues. CDR1 is SGHTS, CDR2 YDEGEE, per germline. Here the CDR3 reads CASSANQPQHF. CDR3 nucleotide sequence: TGTGCCAGCAGCGCCAATCAGCCCCAGCATTTT. The complete variable domain, with remaining parts taken from reference TRBV5-8 and TRBJ1-5, reads EAGVTQSPTHLIKTRGQQATLRCSPISGHTSVYWYQQALGLGLQFLLWYDEGEERNRGNFPPRFSGRQFPNYSSELNVNALELEDSALYLCASSANQPQHFGDGTRLSIL.

The chain joins TRBV5-1 to TRBJ1-6; 9 bases are a match to TRBD1. The V gene end was trimmed by 4 bases and the J gene end by 7 bases; junction bases not matched to a gene: 9. The CDR3 loop spans 16 amino acids. Germline V gene data show CDR1 as SGHRS and CDR2 as YFSETQ. The CDR3, as DNA: TGCGCCAGCAGCCCTGGACAGGGGATTGTCAATTCACCCCTCCACTTT. Translation gives CASSPGQGIVNSPLHF.

This clone was observed a few times. J is TRBJ1-2 and V is TRBV28, with 9 positions matching TRBD1. With 4 bases clipped from V and 8 bases from J, the junction kept 5 bases outside the gene matches. The CDR3 is 13 residues long. Germline values: CDR1 MDHEN, CDR2 SYDVKM. The chain's CDR3 is CASSWGTGRGYTF. CDR3 DNA: TGTGCCAGCAGTTGGGGGACAGGGAGAGGCTACACCTTC.

The rearrangement uses TRBV7-2 and TRBJ1-3; D is unresolved. CDR1 is SGHTA, CDR2 FQGNSA, per germline. Deletions cut 2 bases from V and 0 bases from J, with 11 bases between. The CDR3 is 16 amino acids. This chain's CDR3 is CASSLSPGISGNTIYF. CDR3 nucleotides: TGTGCCAGCAGCTTAAGCCCAGGCATCTCTGGAAACACCATATATTTT.

The V call is TRBV7-9, the J call TRBJ2-3; D gene ambiguous. The V gene lost 5 bases and the J gene lost 0 bases, with 9 bases spanning the gap. CDR3 length: 14 residues. CDR1 and CDR2 (germline): SEHNR, FQNEAQ (reference sequence). The CDR3 reads CASSPRRSTDTQYF. As DNA, the CDR3 is TGTGCCAGCAGCCCCAGACGGAGCACAGATACGCAGTATTTT.

The chain recombines TRBV28 with TRBJ1-4, with 7 nucleotides matching TRBD1. The V gene end was trimmed by 0 bases and the J gene end by 7 bases; junction bases not matched to a gene: 5. Germline loops: CDR1 MDHEN, CDR2 SYDVKM. The CDR3 has 15 amino acids. The DNA for the CDR3 is TGTGCCAGCAGTTTATGGACAGGGTGGGGTGAAAAACTGTTTTTT. Protein sequence: CASSLWTGWGEKLFF.

J is TRBJ2-1 and V is TRBV11-2, with D perhaps given as TRBD1 or TRBD2 (5 bases each). The V and J ends lost 5 bases and 15 bases respectively, with 20 bases between them. This CDR3 spans 13 amino acids. Germline V gene data show CDR1 as SGHAT and CDR2 as FQNNGV. The CDR3 loop is CASSPGRWGWAFF. The CDR3 nucleotides are TGTGCCAGCAGCCCCGGGCGTTGGGGGTGGGCGTTCTTC.

This chain connects TRBV6-6 to TRBJ2-2; 8 bases line up with TRBD1. The CDR3 is 15 amino acids. Unmatched junction bases numbered 7, after V lost 7 bases and J lost 3 bases. Germline CDR1 and CDR2: MNHNY and SVGAGI (reference sequence). CDR3 sequence reads: CASTLGQGDTGELFF. CDR3 coding DNA: TGTGCCAGCACCCTAGGACAGGGCGACACCGGGGAGCTGTTTTTT.

This clone has just one count. The V gene is TRBV10-3, the J gene TRBJ2-1, with D possibly TRBD1 on 5 matching bases. V was pared by 4 bases and J by 6 bases, with 13 bases between. The CDR3 contains 14 residues. Per the germline V gene, CDR1 is ENHRY and CDR2 is SYGVKD. CDR3 sequence (DNA): TGTGCCATCAGTGTGCTTCAGGGAAGCAATGAGCAGTTCTTC. Translated, it gives CAISVLQGSNEQFF.

This clone came up once. The chain couples TRBV4-1 to TRBJ2-3, with 8 bases aligning to TRBD2. The length of the CDR3 is 17 residues. Trimming cost V 0 bases and J 5 bases; bases outside gene matches: 10. Germline V gene lookup returns CDR1 MGHRA and CDR2 YSYEKL. DNA for the CDR3: TGCGCCAGCAGCCAAGATCCGGCCGGGAGGGCGGGAGATACGCAGTATTTT. It yields the protein CASSQDPAGRAGDTQYF.

The genes are TRBV5-1 and TRBJ1-2; D uncertain. V lost 0 bases, J lost 0 bases, and 9 bases lay in between. This CDR3 spans 15 amino acids. Germline assignment: CDR1 SGHRS and CDR2 YFSETQ. CDR3 bases: TGCGCCAGCAGCTTGGGGGCAGGCTCTAACTATGGCTACACCTTC. Translating gives CASSLGAGSNYGYTF.

The chain employs TRBV7-9 and TRBJ1-1; D unclear. CDR1 is SEHNR, CDR2 FQNEAQ, per germline (reference sequence). V dropped 4 bases and J dropped 3 bases, with 15 bases sitting between them. The CDR3 extends over 15 amino acids. The CDR3 DNA follows: TGTGCCAGCAGCTGGACTGGAAGAGTGGACACTGAAGCTTTCTTT. It translates to CASSWTGRVDTEAFF.

This clone was counted a few times. V usage is TRBV2 and J usage is TRBJ2-7, with 7 bases fitting TRBD1. This CDR3 has 15 amino acids. V was pared by 2 bases and J by 2 bases, with 6 bases of the junction left unmatched. Germline V gene data show CDR1 as SNHLY and CDR2 as FYNNEI. The CDR3 region has the DNA TGTGCCAGCAGTGAAAAGGGACAGCTCCCCTACGAGCAGTACTTC. Protein: CASSEKGQLPYEQYF.